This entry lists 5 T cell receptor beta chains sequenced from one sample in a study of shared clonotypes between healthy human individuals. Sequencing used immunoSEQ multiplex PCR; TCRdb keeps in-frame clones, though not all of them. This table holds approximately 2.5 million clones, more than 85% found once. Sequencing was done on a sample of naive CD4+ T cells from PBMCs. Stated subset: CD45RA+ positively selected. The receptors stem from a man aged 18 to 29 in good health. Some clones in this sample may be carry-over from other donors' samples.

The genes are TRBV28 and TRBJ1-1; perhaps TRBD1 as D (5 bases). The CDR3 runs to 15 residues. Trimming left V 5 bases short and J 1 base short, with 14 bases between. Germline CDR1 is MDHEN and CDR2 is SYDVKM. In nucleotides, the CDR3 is TGTGCCAGCAGTGCCCCCGGGGGAACGAACACTGAAGCTTTCTTT. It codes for CASSAPGGTNTEAFF.

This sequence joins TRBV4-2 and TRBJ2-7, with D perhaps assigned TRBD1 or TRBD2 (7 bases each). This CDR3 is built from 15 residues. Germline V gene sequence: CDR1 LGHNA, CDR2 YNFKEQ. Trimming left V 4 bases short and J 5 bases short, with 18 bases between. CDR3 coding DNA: TGTGCCAGCAGCCGGGAGGGGGCGGTGGGGAACGAGCAGTACTTC. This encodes CASSREGAVGNEQYF.

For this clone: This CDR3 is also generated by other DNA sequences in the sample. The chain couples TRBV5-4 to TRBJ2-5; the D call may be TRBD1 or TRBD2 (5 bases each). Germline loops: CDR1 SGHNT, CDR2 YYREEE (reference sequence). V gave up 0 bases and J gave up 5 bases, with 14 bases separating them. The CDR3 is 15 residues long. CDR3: CASSLGGTSGETQYF. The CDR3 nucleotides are TGTGCCAGCAGCTTGGGGGGGACCTCCGGGGAGACCCAGTACTTC.

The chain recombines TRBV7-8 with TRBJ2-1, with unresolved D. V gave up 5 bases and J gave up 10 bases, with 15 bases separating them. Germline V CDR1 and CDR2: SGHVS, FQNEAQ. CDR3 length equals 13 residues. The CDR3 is CASSQGPSREQFF. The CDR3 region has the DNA TGTGCCAGCAGCCAAGGGCCCTCGCGGGAGCAGTTCTTC.

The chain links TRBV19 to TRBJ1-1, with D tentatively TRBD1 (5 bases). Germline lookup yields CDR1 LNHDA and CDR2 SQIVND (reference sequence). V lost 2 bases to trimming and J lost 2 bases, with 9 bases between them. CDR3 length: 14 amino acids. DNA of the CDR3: TGTGCCAGTAGTATAACTAGGGGAAACACTGAAGCTTTCTTT. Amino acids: CASSITRGNTEAFF.